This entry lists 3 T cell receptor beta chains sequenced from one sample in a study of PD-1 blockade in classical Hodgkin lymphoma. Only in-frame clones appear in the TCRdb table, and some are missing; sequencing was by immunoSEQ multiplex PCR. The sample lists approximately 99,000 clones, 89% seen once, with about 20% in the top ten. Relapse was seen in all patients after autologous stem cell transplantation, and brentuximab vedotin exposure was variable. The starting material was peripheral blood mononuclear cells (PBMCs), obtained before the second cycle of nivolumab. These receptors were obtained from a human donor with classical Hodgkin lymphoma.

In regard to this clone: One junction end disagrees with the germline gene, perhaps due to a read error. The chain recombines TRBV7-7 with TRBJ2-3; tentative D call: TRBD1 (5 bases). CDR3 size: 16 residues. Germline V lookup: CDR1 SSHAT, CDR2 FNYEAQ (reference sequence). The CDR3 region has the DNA TGTGCTAGCAGCCCCAACCCGACAGCTAGCACAGATACGCAGTATTTT. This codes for CASSPNPTASTDTQYF.

The CDR3 region is CASSPIVEWDRATQYF. Written as DNA, the CDR3 is TGTGCCAGTAGCCCCATTGTTGAGTGGGATCGGGCGACCCAGTACTTC. V is TRBV19 and J is TRBJ2-5; D gene unclear. Trimming shortened V by 6 bases and J by 7 bases, and 24 bases separated the two germline ends. CDR3 length: 16 amino acids. Germline V CDR1 and CDR2: LNHDA, SQIVND (reference sequence).

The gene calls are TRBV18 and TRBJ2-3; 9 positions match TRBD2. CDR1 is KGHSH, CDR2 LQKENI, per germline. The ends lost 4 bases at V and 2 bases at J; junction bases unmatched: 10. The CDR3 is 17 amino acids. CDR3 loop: CASSLGREREVTDTQYF. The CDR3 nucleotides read TGTGCCAGCTCACTAGGCCGGGAGCGGGAGGTCACAGATACGCAGTATTTT.